This T cell receptor beta chain appears in the sequencing data of a study of cytomegalovirus exposure and HLA in healthy donors. Study at large: Some 85 million unique TCRs from HLA-typed donors were held in an early data release. The study's findings and limits: Donors were assumed by presence/absence analyses to have roughly uniform sequencing depth. Immune exposure information available was restricted to CMV serostatus.

Regarding this clone: Its target is not known.

A multiplex PCR was run with 60 Vbeta primers and 13 Jbeta primers. In the authors' methods: In a later analysis, of roughly 83 million unique beta chains, about 11 million appeared in at least two donors. Here immunoSEQ multiplex PCR was the method, and the copy in TCRdb shows in-frame clones only, minus some. V and J calls and clone size are given by that table; D and trimming were obtained from the DNA. This sample yields some 150,000 clones, of which 77% are seen a single time; around 1.5% belongs to the top ten. Germline V lookup: CDR1 SGHAT, CDR2 FQNNGV. Trimming stripped 4 bases from V and 5 bases from J, with 9 bases between. The CDR3 runs to 13 residues.

The J gene is TRBJ2-1, the V gene TRBV11-2; D gene uncertain. The sample was PBMCs. The receptor comes from a female donor in good health and CMV-seronegative. CDR3 sequence reads: CASSSTVNNEQFF. CDR3 DNA: TGTGCCAGCAGCTCCACGGTAAACAATGAGCAGTTCTTC.